This T cell receptor beta chain was recovered during a study of T cells in Graves' hyperthyroidism and ophthalmopathy. In the study overall: At initial diagnosis, before any treatment had begun, peripheral blood was obtained.

Extraction of PBMCs used roughly 9.6 ml of fresh peripheral blood. This clonotype was detected many times. TCR beta CDR3 region amplification was performed from RNA transcripts. The TCR CDR3 first-round RT-PCR relied on the HTBI primer set. TCRdb ran MiXCR on the multiplex PCR reads and lists one entry per CDR3 protein. The data show around 340,000 distinct CDR3 sequences, 15% to 20% seen once. The clonotype was recovered from a woman aged 40 to 55 with Graves' ophthalmopathy. The sample taken for sequencing was blood.

This CDR3 is CASSYRGRRNSPLHF. DNA of the CDR3: TGTGCCAGCAGTTACAGGGGGCGAAGAAATTCACCCCTCCACTTT. The V gene is TRBV28, the J gene TRBJ1-6; 9 bases are a match to TRBD1. The CDR3 is 15 amino acids. CDR1 and CDR2 (germline): MDHEN, SYDVKM. The V segment lost 4 bases and the J segment 7 bases; nucleotides outside the gene matches: 5.